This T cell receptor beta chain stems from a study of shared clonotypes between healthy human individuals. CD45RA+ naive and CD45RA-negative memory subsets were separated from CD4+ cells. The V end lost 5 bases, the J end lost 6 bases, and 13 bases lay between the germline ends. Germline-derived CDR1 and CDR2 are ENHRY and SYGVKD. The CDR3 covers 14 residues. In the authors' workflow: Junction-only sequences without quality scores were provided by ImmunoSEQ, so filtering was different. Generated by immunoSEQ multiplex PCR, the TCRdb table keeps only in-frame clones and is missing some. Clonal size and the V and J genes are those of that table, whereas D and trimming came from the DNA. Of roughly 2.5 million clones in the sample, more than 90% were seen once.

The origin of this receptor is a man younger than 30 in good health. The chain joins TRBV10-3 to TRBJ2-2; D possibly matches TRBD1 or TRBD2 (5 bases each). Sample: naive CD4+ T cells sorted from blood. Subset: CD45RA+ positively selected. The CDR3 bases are TGTGCCATCAGTCACCGAGGGGAGTCCGGGGAGCTGTTTTTT. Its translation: CAISHRGESGELFF.